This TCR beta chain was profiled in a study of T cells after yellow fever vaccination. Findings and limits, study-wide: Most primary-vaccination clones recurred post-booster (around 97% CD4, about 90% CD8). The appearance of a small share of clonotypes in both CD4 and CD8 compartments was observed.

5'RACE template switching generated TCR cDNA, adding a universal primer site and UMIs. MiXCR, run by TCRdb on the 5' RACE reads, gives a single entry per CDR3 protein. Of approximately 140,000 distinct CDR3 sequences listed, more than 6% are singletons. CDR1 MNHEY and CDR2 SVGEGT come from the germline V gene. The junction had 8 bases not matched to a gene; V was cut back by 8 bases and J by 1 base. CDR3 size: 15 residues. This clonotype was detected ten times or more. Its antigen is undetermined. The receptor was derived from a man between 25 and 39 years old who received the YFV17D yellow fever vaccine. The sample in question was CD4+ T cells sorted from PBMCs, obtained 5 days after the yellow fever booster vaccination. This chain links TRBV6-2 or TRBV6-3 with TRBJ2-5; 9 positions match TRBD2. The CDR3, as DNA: TGTGCCAGCGGTAAGAGCGGGAGGCCCCAAGAGACCCAGTACTTC. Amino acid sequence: CASGKSGRPQETQYF.